Presented here are 12 T cell receptor beta chains from one specimen sequenced in a study of shared clonotypes between healthy human individuals. The data were produced by immunoSEQ multiplex PCR, yet TCRdb's version contains in-frame clones alone and is incomplete. The table records some 660,000 clones, less than 80% of them present only once. The sequenced sample consisted of memory CD4+ T cells sorted from blood. Subset meaning: CD45RA-negative fraction. These receptors were obtained from a woman aged 25 to 39 in good health.

This chain connects TRBV12-2 to TRBJ2-7; the table's D call TRBD1 went unverified against the DNA. TRBV12-2 is listed as a pseudogene. The CDR3 has 15 residues. The CDR3 nucleotides are TGTGCAAGTCGCTTAGGACAGGGGAGCTCCTACGAGCAGTACTTC. Protein product: CASRLGQGSSYEQYF.

This clone came up a few times. The CDR3 loop reads CASSLGLAGVNGDTQYF. Written as DNA, the CDR3 is TGCGCCAGCAGCCTCGGACTAGCGGGAGTCAATGGGGATACGCAGTATTTT. This sequence joins TRBV5-1 and TRBJ2-3; 13 nucleotides align to TRBD2. The CDR3 sequence is 17 residues long. The junction had 11 bases not matched to a gene; V was cut back by 4 bases and J by 6 bases. Germline CDR1 SGHRS, CDR2 YFSETQ.

Comments on this clone: Other nucleotide sequences from this sample produce the same CDR3. The V and J genes are TRBV6-5 and TRBJ2-2; D remains unclear. This CDR3 contains 16 residues. Trimming pared 0 bases from V and 0 bases from J, leaving 8 bases between. Germline V gene sequence: CDR1 MNHEY, CDR2 SVGAGI. The CDR3 here is CASSYSRRTNTGELFF. For the CDR3, the DNA is TGTGCCAGCAGTTACTCGCGTCGTACGAACACCGGGGAGCTGTTTTTT.

This chain links TRBV7-2 with TRBJ2-1; TRBD2 agrees at 12 bases. Trimming cost V 5 bases and J 4 bases; bases outside gene matches: 9. The CDR3 runs 17 residues. Germline V lookup: CDR1 SGHTA, CDR2 FQGNSA. The DNA for the CDR3 is TGTGCCAGCAGCCAAAGCCTAGCGGGAGGGCTGTACAATGAGCAGTTCTTC. Amino acid sequence: CASSQSLAGGLYNEQFF.

The V call is TRBV10-2, the J call TRBJ2-3; 8 nucleotides match TRBD1. J lost 2 bases, V lost 7 bases, and 8 bases had no gene match. Germline V gene data show CDR1 as WSHSY and CDR2 as SAAADI. There are 15 residues in the CDR3. CDR3 loop: CASKPTGVSTDTQYF. CDR3 DNA: TGCGCCAGCAAACCGACAGGGGTCTCCACAGATACGCAGTATTTT.

The V gene is TRBV7-9, the J gene TRBJ1-1, with D maybe TRBD1 (5 bases). With 1 base removed from V and 10 bases from J, the gap between germline ends came to 19 bases. The CDR3 runs 15 residues. Germline CDR1 is SEHNR and CDR2 is FQNEAQ (reference sequence). This chain's CDR3 is CASSLGGIIGGTAFF. The CDR3 DNA reads TGTGCCAGCAGCTTAGGTGGGATTATTGGGGGGACAGCTTTCTTT.

The chain combines TRBV6-1 with TRBJ1-5; 7 nucleotides line up with TRBD1. The CDR3 extends over 15 amino acids. Germline V CDR1 and CDR2: MNHNS, SASEGT. V gave up 5 bases and J gave up 1 base; unmatched junction bases: 5. The DNA of the CDR3 is TGTGCCAGCAGTCTCGTACAGGGGAGCAATCAGCCCCAGCATTTT. This translates into CASSLVQGSNQPQHF.

This chain links TRBV6-9 with TRBJ1-2, with D uncertain. Trimming shortened V by 11 bases and J by 4 bases, and 8 bases separated the two germline ends. Germline CDR1 and CDR2: MNHGY and SVAAGI. The CDR3 has 10 amino acids. The CDR3 is CAGSSYGYTF. DNA of the CDR3: TGTGCCGGATCGTCCTATGGCTACACCTTC.

This sequence joins TRBV19 and TRBJ1-4; D is undetermined. The CDR3 runs 16 residues. V gave up 9 bases and J gave up 8 bases, with 25 bases separating them. Germline V gene sequence: CDR1 LNHDA, CDR2 SQIVND (reference sequence). CDR3 residues: CASTADGVIRGEKLFF. In DNA, the CDR3 is TGTGCCAGCACCGCGGACGGGGTAATTCGAGGCGAAAAACTGTTTTTT. Supplemented by reference TRBV19 and TRBJ1-4, the full variable domain reads DGGITQSPKYLFRKEGQNVTLSCEQNLNHDAMYWYRQDPGQGLRLIYYSQIVNDFQKGDIAEGYSVSREKKESFPLTVTSAQKNPTAFYLCASTADGVIRGEKLFFGSGTQLSVL.

This clone was seen just once. CDR3 amino acids: CASSDNNQPQHF. The CDR3 region has the DNA TGTGCCAGCAGTGACAACAATCAGCCCCAGCATTTT. The chain links TRBV2 to TRBJ1-5; D uncertain. Germline values: CDR1 SNHLY, CDR2 FYNNEI. V was clipped by 3 bases and J by 3 bases, with 3 bases between them. This CDR3 has 12 residues.

The gene calls are TRBV28 and TRBJ2-1, with 10 nucleotides matching TRBD2. This CDR3 spans 15 amino acids. V shed 6 bases and J 9 bases; nucleotides not matched to a gene: 11. The V gene's germline CDR1 is MDHEN and CDR2 SYDVKM. CDR3 DNA sequence: TGTGCCAGCAGGACACTAGCGGGGTCTCGTGGTGAGCAGTTCTTC. This encodes CASRTLAGSRGEQFF.

The chain has TRBV10-3 and TRBJ2-1; D tentatively fits TRBD1 or TRBD2 (5 bases each). The CDR3 is 12 amino acids. Trimming took off 10 bases at V and 6 bases at J, with 13 bases between the two ends. The germline V gene encodes CDR1 ENHRY and CDR2 SYGVKD. The CDR3 loop is CATRQSGNEQFF. CDR3 DNA sequence: TGTGCCACAAGACAGAGCGGCAATGAGCAGTTCTTC.